This T cell receptor (beta chain) was recovered during a study of T cells in Graves' hyperthyroidism and ophthalmopathy. General study findings and limits: Onset of ophthalmopathy came a median approximately 6.5 months after the model predicted it.

This CDR3 has 14 residues. Per the germline V gene, CDR1 is DFQATT and CDR2 is SNEGSKA (reference sequence). Amplification yielded TCR beta CDR3 regions, with RNA transcripts as the source. The HTBI primer set drove a first-round RT-PCR of the TCR CDR3. TCRdb fed the multiplex PCR reads into MiXCR, producing one record per CDR3 protein. This table holds hundreds of thousands of distinct CDR3 sequences, about 14% found once. This clonotype was observed a single time. Antigen unknown. The final CDR3 position lacks the conserved phenylalanine or tryptophan, pointing to a likely read error. The receptor was derived from a woman in her 30s with Graves' hyperthyroidism that later progressed to Graves' ophthalmopathy. The chain couples TRBV20-1 to TRBJ1-5; 8 bases are a match to TRBD1. Sequencing was done on a sample of blood. CDR3 sequence: CSARTGQSNHPQHS. In DNA, the CDR3 is TGCAGTGCAAGGACAGGGCAGAGCAATCATCCCCAGCATTCT.